In this sample, the clone carrying this T cell receptor (beta chain) turned up once. From germline, CDR1 is MDHEN and CDR2 SYDVKM. This CDR3 is 15 amino acids long. The V end was cut by 2 bases, the J end by 4 bases, with 12 bases between. The source of the sample is a study of blood T cell repertoires in COVID-19. At the level of the study: The United States, Italy and Spain provided the acute and convalescent COVID-19 samples. In each case, the material was cDNA or gDNA derived from T cells, B-cell-depleted T cells, or PBMCs.

Source study methods: Reference gene primer amplification yielded estimated nucleated cell counts. Measured with immunoSEQ multiplex PCR; TCRdb has only the in-frame clones, and not every one. D and trimming come from the DNA, and the V and J calls and clone size come from that table. The sample lists about 66,000 clones, 88% occurring once. This chain joins TRBV28 and TRBJ1-5; the D gene is possibly TRBD1 (5 bases). The receptor comes from a woman between 65 and 79 years old with acute or convalescent COVID-19. Sequencing input: peripheral blood. The CDR3 is CASSLAGRENQPQHF. The CDR3 bases are TGTGCCAGCAGTTTAGCGGGACGGGAGAATCAGCCCCAGCATTTT.